This entry is about one T cell receptor beta chain. Time point given: proximal margin of the surgical specimen (macroscopically non-inflamed). The record originates from a study of T cell repertoires in ileal Crohn's disease. The CDR3 runs 13 residues. V dropped 4 bases and J dropped 4 bases, with 9 bases sitting between them. Germline values: CDR1 SGHTS, CDR2 YDEGEE. Clones were read by immunoSEQ multiplex PCR, and TCRdb kept only the in-frame ones, dropping some. Of some 2,000 clones in the sample, roughly 76% were seen once. This TCR derives from an adult with Crohn's disease. The material sequenced was ileal tissue. The chain is built from TRBV5-8 and TRBJ1-5; D not resolved. This chain's CDR3 is CASSRLGNQPQHF. The CDR3 DNA reads as TGTGCCAGCAGCCGCTTGGGAAATCAGCCCCAGCATTTT. The full variable domain, its missing parts supplied by reference TRBV5-8 and TRBJ1-5, is EAGVTQSPTHLIKTRGQQATLRCSPISGHTSVYWYQQALGLGLQFLLWYDEGEERNRGNFPPRFSGRQFPNYSSELNVNALELEDSALYLCASSRLGNQPQHFGDGTRLSIL.